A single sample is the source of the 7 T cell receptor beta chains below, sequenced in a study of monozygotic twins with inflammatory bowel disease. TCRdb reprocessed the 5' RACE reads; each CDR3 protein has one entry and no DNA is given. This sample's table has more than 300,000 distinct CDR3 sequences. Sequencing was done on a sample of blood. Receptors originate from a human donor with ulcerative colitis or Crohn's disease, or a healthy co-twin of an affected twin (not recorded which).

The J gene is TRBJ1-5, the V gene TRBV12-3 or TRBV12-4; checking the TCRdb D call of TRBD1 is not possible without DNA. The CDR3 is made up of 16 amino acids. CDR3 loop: CASSLRTGMGNQPQHF.

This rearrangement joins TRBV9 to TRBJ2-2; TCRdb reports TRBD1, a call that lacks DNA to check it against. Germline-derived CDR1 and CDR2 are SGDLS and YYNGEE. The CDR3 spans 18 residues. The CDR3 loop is CASSVEGTGPGGTGELFF.

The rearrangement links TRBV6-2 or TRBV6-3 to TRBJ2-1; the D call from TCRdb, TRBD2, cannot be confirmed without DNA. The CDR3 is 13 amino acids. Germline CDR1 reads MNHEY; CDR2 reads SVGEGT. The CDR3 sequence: CASGRTLANEQFF.

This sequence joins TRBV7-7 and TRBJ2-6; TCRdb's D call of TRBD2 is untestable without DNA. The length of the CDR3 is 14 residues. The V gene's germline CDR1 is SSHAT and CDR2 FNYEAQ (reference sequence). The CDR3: CASSPDSSRGVLTF.

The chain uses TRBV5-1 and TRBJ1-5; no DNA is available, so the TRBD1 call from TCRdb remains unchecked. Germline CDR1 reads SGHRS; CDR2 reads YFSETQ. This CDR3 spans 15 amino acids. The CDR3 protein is CASSGGRISNQPQHF. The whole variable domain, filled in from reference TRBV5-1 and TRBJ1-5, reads KAGVTQTPRYLIKTRGQQVTLSCSPISGHRSVSWYQQTPGQGLQFLFEYFSETQRNKGNFPGRFSGRQFSNSRSEMNVSTLELGDSALYLCASSGGRISNQPQHFGDGTRLSIL.

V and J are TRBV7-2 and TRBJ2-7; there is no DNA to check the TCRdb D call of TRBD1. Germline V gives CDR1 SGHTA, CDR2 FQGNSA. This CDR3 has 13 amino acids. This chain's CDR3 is CASSYPGGYEQYF.

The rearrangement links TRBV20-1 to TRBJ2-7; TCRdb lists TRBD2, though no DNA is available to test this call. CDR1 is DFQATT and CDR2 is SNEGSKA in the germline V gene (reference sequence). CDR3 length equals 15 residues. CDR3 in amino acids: CSARSPSGAYYEQYF.